The source of this T cell receptor beta chain is a study of persistence of HIV-infected CD4 T cells. The overall study: Donors were ART-treated; their CMV- and Gag-responding CD4+ T cells were isolated.

Note on this clone: Its target is unknown.

Broader study findings: TCRbeta richness was lower in CMV- and Gag-responding cells than in anti-CD3/anti-CD28-responding cells. Antigen-responding cells were enriched for degenerate expanded CDR3beta sequences.

Lysates of CMV-infected fibroblasts at roughly 10 ug/mL stimulated these cells. Memory cells lacking CD40L and CD69 with high CD45RO were sorted. For at least 4 years, plasma HIV-1 RNA was undetectable (<50 copies/mL). The libraries were made with immunoSEQ version 4 in survey mode. Produced via immunoSEQ multiplex PCR; TCRdb's table is partial and in-frame only. The data contain over 25,000 clones, approximately 85% of them seen just once; the ten biggest clones take up around 0.86%. Germline-derived CDR1 and CDR2 are MDHEN and SYDVKM. This CDR3 region has 17 residues. J was trimmed by 3 bases and V by 5 bases; bases with no gene match: 12.

This rearrangement joins TRBV28 to TRBJ2-7; 11 bases are a match to TRBD2. The TCR was taken from an adult man with HIV who was CMV-seropositive. This material consisted of CD4+ T cells sorted from PBMCs after approximately 19-hour stimulation, taken from a patient who received antiretroviral therapy. CDR3 bases: TGTGCCAGCAGTAGAGGACTAGCGGGCAGGTTTATCTACGAGCAGTACTTC. It specifies CASSRGLAGRFIYEQYF.